The subject of this entry is one T cell receptor (beta chain). The antigen is not known. About 10 milliliters of peripheral blood were drawn from each donor into EDTA-treated tubes. This record belongs to a study of blood T cells in healthy people across ages. Whole-study findings and limits: PBMC samples, being unsorted, prevented any conclusive comparison of naive and antigen-experienced cells. Per-million-T-cell TCR beta diversity fell roughly linearly with age.

The use of a sample-barcoded 5' primer and a J-beta primer mix characterized a second PCR of roughly 6 to 11 cycles. All samples yielded 3 million or more CDR3-containing paired-end reads. TCRdb redid the calling of the 5' RACE reads with MiXCR, one entry per CDR3 protein. This repertoire shows approximately 800,000 distinct CDR3 sequences, roughly 56% found once; its top ten account for 20% to 30%. There are 16 residues in the CDR3. From germline, CDR1 is ENHRY and CDR2 SYGVKD. The specimen sequenced was blood. The chain is built from TRBV10-3 and TRBJ2-1, with TRBD1 identical over 10 bases. The end of the DNA aligns better with TRBJ2-7, so the J call may be wrong. This clonotype was obtained from a man between 35 and 55 years old in good health. The CDR3: CAISNQDRGHYNEQYF. The DNA for the CDR3 is TGTGCCATCAGTAACCAAGACAGGGGGCACTACAATGAGCAGTACTTC.